A selection of T cell receptor beta chains follows, all from one sample in a study of T cell changes during pregnancy in multiple sclerosis. Libraries were prepared by immunoSEQ multiplex PCR; TCRdb keeps only in-frame clonotypes and omits some of them. The sample holds around 67,000 clones, roughly 90% seen once. The specimen was peripheral blood, collected after pregnancy. These receptors all stem from a female donor in good health, enrolled as a control in a pregnancy study. CDR3s include the opening cysteine and the closing phenylalanine or tryptophan. The D gene is left open where the match is weak. Rows give clone size only sometimes, using once, few, many, or a class for an expanded clone.

d_call,v_call,clone_size,j_call,cdr3_nt,cdr3_aa
NA,TRBV7-9,NA,TRBJ2-3,TGTGCCAGCACCCTGACAGATACGCAGTATTTT,CASTLTDTQYF
TRBD2,TRBV27,NA,TRBJ2-5,TGTGCCAGCAGTACGGGACTAGCGGGGGGGAATCAAGAGACCCAGTACTTC,CASSTGLAGGNQETQYF
NA,TRBV28,few,TRBJ1-1,TGTGCCAGCAGTCCCGACGGGGGAGGGACTGAAGCTTTCTTT,CASSPDGGGTEAFF
TRBD2,TRBV16,large,TRBJ2-7,TGTGCCAGCACCCAGGGAGGGGTCGAGCAGTACTTC,CASTQGGVEQYF
TRBD1,TRBV5-8,NA,TRBJ2-4,TGTGCCAGCAGCAACTCCGGGACAGAAAAAAACATTCAGTACTTC,CASSNSGTEKNIQYF
TRBD1,TRBV18,NA,TRBJ2-7,TGTGCCAGCTCACTCACAGGGGGCAGCGAGCAGTACTTC,CASSLTGGSEQYF
TRBD1,TRBV30,NA,TRBJ2-7,TGTGCCTGGAGCGGGACAGGGGTAACCCACGAGCAGTACTTC,CAWSGTGVTHEQYF
TRBD1,TRBV2,NA,TRBJ1-1,TGTGCCAGCAGACCGGACAGGGGGGGCACTGAAGCTTTCTTT,CASRPDRGGTEAFF
NA,TRBV27,NA,TRBJ1-2,TGTGCCAGCAGCCTCGACGGAGCTAACTATGGCTACACCTTC,CASSLDGANYGYTF
NA,TRBV9,NA,TRBJ2-3,TGTGCCAGCAGCGCCCTGACTAGATTCACAGATACGCAGTATTTT,CASSALTRFTDTQYF
NA,TRBV5-4,NA,TRBJ2-5,TGTGCCAGCAGCTCCTCGAGTGGGGCCAGAGAGACCCAGTACTTC,CASSSSSGARETQYF
NA,TRBV9,once,TRBJ2-7,TGTGCCAGCAGCGTAGGCGGGTCCTACGAGCAGTACTTC,CASSVGGSYEQYF
NA,TRBV2,once,TRBJ2-7,TGTGCCAGCAACTACGGAGGGGACCCGGGCGGGGAGTACTTC,CASNYGGDPGGEYF
TRBD2,TRBV7-2,NA,TRBJ2-3,TGTGCCAGCAGCCGGGGGGTGGTCACAGATACGCAGTATTTT,CASSRGVVTDTQYF